Listed here is a single T cell receptor (beta chain). The antigen remains undetermined. The data were taken from a study of beta chain features in type 1 diabetes. In the study overall: Patients shared similar age, gender and cell yields with healthy donors.

The isolated RNA, all of it, was reverse transcribed, so expressed TCRB transcripts were what got sequenced. Profiling relied on immunoSEQ multiplex PCR, and the TCRdb table lists in-frame clones only, not all of them. The sample holds 120,000 to 150,000 clones, 10% seen once. A single heparinised blood sample, averaging around 120 mL, was obtained per donor. Findings and caveats of the study: Type 1 diabetes patients had moderately but significantly shorter TCRB CDR3s in all four CD4+ subsets.

This TCR derives from a man younger than 35 in good health. Sequenced sample: naive CD4+ T cells from blood.

The CDR3 loop is CASSPGQPVGEQYF. In DNA, the CDR3 is TGTGCCAGCTCACCCGGACAGCCGGTGGGGGAGCAGTACTTC. The chain recombines TRBV18 with TRBJ2-7; TRBD1 is a possible D gene (6 bases). Deletions cut 3 bases from V and 7 bases from J, with 16 bases between. The germline gives CDR1 KGHSH, CDR2 LQKENI. The CDR3 has 14 amino acids.